The rows below give T cell receptor beta chains drawn from one sample of a study of cytomegalovirus exposure and HLA in healthy donors. Data came from immunoSEQ multiplex PCR; TCRdb stores just in-frame clones and leaves some out. The table shows about 190,000 clones, with around 75% occurring only once. The sample consisted of PBMCs. The receptors shown here come from a man in his forties or fifties in good health and CMV-seropositive. Each CDR3 is given with its conserved first and last residue. Fields, in order: J gene, clone size, V gene, D gene, CDR3 protein, CDR3 DNA. D genes are given only for firm matches. Clone size is shown for a subset of rows, as once, few, many or a class of expanded clone.

J gene: TRBJ1-6
clone size: .
V gene: TRBV7-8
D gene: TRBD1
CDR3 protein: CASSPPGQLNSPLHF
CDR3 DNA: TGTGCCAGCAGCCCACCGGGACAGCTTAATTCACCCCTCCACTTT

J gene: TRBJ1-1
clone size: .
V gene: TRBV12-5
D gene: .
CDR3 protein: CASGLGATRAAFF
CDR3 DNA: TGTGCTAGTGGTTTGGGGGCCACCCGCGCAGCTTTCTTT

J gene: TRBJ2-1
clone size: .
V gene: TRBV6-5
D gene: TRBD1
CDR3 protein: CASTRQGNNEQFF
CDR3 DNA: TGTGCCAGCACAAGACAGGGGAACAATGAGCAGTTCTTC

J gene: TRBJ1-3
clone size: .
V gene: TRBV25-1
D gene: .
CDR3 protein: CASSEPFRNTIYF
CDR3 DNA: TGTGCCAGCAGTGAACCCTTCCGAAACACCATATATTTT

J gene: TRBJ2-7
clone size: .
V gene: TRBV7-9
D gene: TRBD2
CDR3 protein: CSSFGGAGEQYF
CDR3 DNA: TGTTCCAGCTTCGGGGGGGCCGGCGAGCAGTACTTC

J gene: TRBJ1-2
clone size: few
V gene: TRBV28
D gene: TRBD1
CDR3 protein: CASTTIPGTAYGYTF
CDR3 DNA: TGTGCCAGCACAACTATCCCCGGGACAGCTTATGGCTACACCTTC

J gene: TRBJ1-1
clone size: .
V gene: TRBV4-2
D gene: TRBD1
CDR3 protein: CASSHPDRGYEDTEAFF
CDR3 DNA: TGTGCCAGCAGCCACCCAGACAGGGGGTATGAGGACACTGAAGCTTTCTTT

J gene: TRBJ2-7
clone size: few
V gene: TRBV5-1
D gene: TRBD1
CDR3 protein: CASSTTGSHEQYF
CDR3 DNA: TGCGCCAGCAGCACGACAGGGAGCCACGAGCAGTACTTC

J gene: TRBJ2-7
clone size: once
V gene: TRBV14
D gene: .
CDR3 protein: CASSQLPNYEQYF
CDR3 DNA: TGTGCCAGCAGCCAGCTGCCTAATTACGAGCAGTACTTC

J gene: TRBJ1-2
clone size: .
V gene: TRBV7-9
D gene: TRBD1
CDR3 protein: CASSLGVGTGKYGYTF
CDR3 DNA: TGTGCCAGCAGCTTAGGGGTTGGGACAGGCAAATATGGCTACACCTTC

J gene: TRBJ2-3
clone size: .
V gene: TRBV9
D gene: TRBD2
CDR3 protein: CASSPGTSGGTDTQYF
CDR3 DNA: TGTGCCAGCAGCCCCGGGACTAGCGGGGGCACAGATACGCAGTATTTT

J gene: TRBJ2-2
clone size: .
V gene: TRBV18
D gene: TRBD2
CDR3 protein: CASSPITLAGSGGELFF
CDR3 DNA: TGTGCCAGCTCACCAATCACACTAGCGGGGAGCGGCGGGGAGCTGTTTTTT

J gene: TRBJ1-2
clone size: .
V gene: TRBV23-1
D gene: TRBD1
CDR3 protein: CASSQFPGQGEDGYTF
CDR3 DNA: TGCGCCAGCAGTCAATTTCCGGGACAGGGAGAAGATGGCTACACCTTC

J gene: TRBJ2-7
clone size: .
V gene: TRBV29-1
D gene: TRBD1
CDR3 protein: CSVGGTGSYEQYF
CDR3 DNA: TGCAGCGTGGGTGGGACAGGCTCCTACGAGCAGTACTTC

J gene: TRBJ2-2
clone size: .
V gene: TRBV5-1
D gene: TRBD2
CDR3 protein: CASSLERGGTGELFF
CDR3 DNA: TGCGCCAGCAGCTTGGAGCGGGGGGGCACCGGGGAGCTGTTTTTT

J gene: TRBJ2-3
clone size: .
V gene: TRBV7-2
D gene: .
CDR3 protein: CASSLVTSPRDTQYF
CDR3 DNA: TGTGCCAGCAGCTTAGTCACGAGCCCCAGGGATACGCAGTATTTT

J gene: TRBJ2-7
clone size: .
V gene: TRBV11-2
D gene: TRBD1
CDR3 protein: CASSTPGQPYEQYF
CDR3 DNA: TGTGCCAGCAGCACTCCGGGACAGCCCTACGAGCAGTACTTC

J gene: TRBJ2-7
clone size: .
V gene: TRBV6-5
D gene: TRBD2
CDR3 protein: CASSYSRLGGYEQYF
CDR3 DNA: TGTGCCAGCAGTTACTCGAGACTGGGAGGGTACGAGCAGTACTTC

J gene: TRBJ2-7
clone size: .
V gene: TRBV5-1
D gene: .
CDR3 protein: CASSGPGSYEQYF
CDR3 DNA: TGCGCCAGCAGCGGTCCGGGGTCCTACGAGCAGTACTTC

J gene: TRBJ1-6
clone size: .
V gene: TRBV27
D gene: .
CDR3 protein: CASSLGQGRTPLHF
CDR3 DNA: TGTGCCAGCAGTTTGGGTCAGGGTCGTACACCCCTCCACTTT

J gene: TRBJ2-1
clone size: .
V gene: TRBV7-8
D gene: .
CDR3 protein: CASSLAGGALGEQFF
CDR3 DNA: TGTGCCAGCAGCTTAGCAGGAGGGGCCTTAGGTGAGCAGTTCTTC

J gene: TRBJ2-1
clone size: .
V gene: TRBV5-6
D gene: TRBD2
CDR3 protein: CASSRPGLAGMHEQFF
CDR3 DNA: TGTGCCAGCAGCCGACCGGGACTAGCGGGGATGCATGAGCAGTTCTTC

J gene: TRBJ2-7
clone size: .
V gene: TRBV30
D gene: TRBD1
CDR3 protein: CAWEDRDGEQYF
CDR3 DNA: TGTGCCTGGGAGGACAGGGATGGCGAGCAGTACTTC

J gene: TRBJ1-2
clone size: once
V gene: TRBV5-6
D gene: TRBD1
CDR3 protein: CASRMTGASGYTF
CDR3 DNA: TGTGCCAGCAGAATGACAGGGGCTAGTGGCTACACCTTC

J gene: TRBJ1-2
clone size: few
V gene: TRBV5-1
D gene: TRBD1
CDR3 protein: CASSFGTANYGYTF
CDR3 DNA: TGCGCCAGCAGCTTTGGGACAGCTAACTATGGCTACACCTTC

J gene: TRBJ1-1
clone size: .
V gene: TRBV27
D gene: .
CDR3 protein: CASSLSGAGTEAFF
CDR3 DNA: TGTGCCAGCAGTTTATCGGGGGCGGGCACTGAAGCTTTCTTT

J gene: TRBJ1-2
clone size: .
V gene: TRBV27
D gene: .
CDR3 protein: CASSGQNYGYTF
CDR3 DNA: TGTGCCAGCAGTGGACAAAACTATGGCTACACCTTC

J gene: TRBJ1-2
clone size: .
V gene: TRBV6-6
D gene: .
CDR3 protein: CASSLAGLNYGYTF
CDR3 DNA: TGTGCCAGCAGCTTGGCAGGGTTAAACTATGGCTACACCTTC

J gene: TRBJ2-1
clone size: .
V gene: TRBV5-6
D gene: .
CDR3 protein: CASSLGVEQFF
CDR3 DNA: TGTGCCAGCAGCTTGGGCGTTGAGCAGTTCTTC

J gene: TRBJ2-2
clone size: .
V gene: TRBV25-1
D gene: .
CDR3 protein: CASSDDREDGELFF
CDR3 DNA: TGTGCCAGCAGTGACGACAGGGAGGACGGGGAGCTGTTTTTT

J gene: TRBJ2-5
clone size: once
V gene: TRBV7-2
D gene: .
CDR3 protein: CASSLAPGQETQYF
CDR3 DNA: TGTGCCAGCAGCTTAGCCCCGGGGCAAGAGACCCAGTACTTC

J gene: TRBJ1-4
clone size: .
V gene: TRBV18
D gene: .
CDR3 protein: CASSPQRSFREKLFF
CDR3 DNA: TGTGCCAGCTCACCTCAAAGATCCTTTCGGGAAAAACTGTTTTTT

J gene: TRBJ2-7
clone size: .
V gene: TRBV7-2
D gene: TRBD2
CDR3 protein: CASSFRGSASGGRTYEQYF
CDR3 DNA: TGTGCCAGCAGCTTTCGGGGGTCGGCTAGCGGGGGCCGGACCTACGAGCAGTACTTC

J gene: TRBJ1-4
clone size: .
V gene: TRBV4-1
D gene: TRBD1
CDR3 protein: CASSQDGTVATNEKLFF
CDR3 DNA: TGCGCCAGCAGCCAAGATGGGACAGTGGCAACTAATGAAAAACTGTTTTTT

J gene: TRBJ2-7
clone size: .
V gene: TRBV6-5
D gene: .
CDR3 protein: CASSFSASSYEQYF
CDR3 DNA: TGTGCCAGCAGTTTTAGCGCGAGCTCCTACGAGCAGTACTTC

J gene: TRBJ2-5
clone size: .
V gene: TRBV7-2
D gene: TRBD2
CDR3 protein: CASSLDPGLGGETQYF
CDR3 DNA: TGTGCCAGCAGCTTAGATCCGGGACTAGGGGGAGAGACCCAGTACTTC

J gene: TRBJ2-7
clone size: few
V gene: TRBV29-1
D gene: TRBD1
CDR3 protein: CSVEYRDRGYEQYF
CDR3 DNA: TGCAGCGTTGAATACCGGGACAGGGGTTACGAGCAGTACTTC

J gene: TRBJ2-7
clone size: .
V gene: TRBV25-1
D gene: TRBD1
CDR3 protein: CASSAPRDSYEQYF
CDR3 DNA: TGTGCCAGCAGTGCCCCCCGGGACAGCTACGAGCAGTACTTC

J gene: TRBJ1-1
clone size: .
V gene: TRBV5-5
D gene: .
CDR3 protein: CASSLVDTPNTEAFF
CDR3 DNA: TGTGCCAGCAGCTTGGTTGACACTCCGAACACTGAAGCTTTCTTT

J gene: TRBJ1-2
clone size: .
V gene: TRBV6-1
D gene: .
CDR3 protein: CASSEDRGPYGYTF
CDR3 DNA: TGTGCCAGCAGTGAGGACAGAGGTCCTTATGGCTACACCTTC

J gene: TRBJ2-7
clone size: .
V gene: TRBV7-6
D gene: .
CDR3 protein: CASTQRVGEQYF
CDR3 DNA: TGTGCCAGCACCCAACGGGTCGGCGAGCAGTACTTC

J gene: TRBJ1-1
clone size: .
V gene: TRBV5-4
D gene: .
CDR3 protein: CASSLDPSLNTEAFF
CDR3 DNA: TGTGCCAGCAGCTTGGATCCTAGCCTAAACACTGAAGCTTTCTTT

J gene: TRBJ2-3
clone size: .
V gene: TRBV18
D gene: TRBD2
CDR3 protein: CASSPGLAGPDTQYF
CDR3 DNA: TGTGCCAGCTCGCCGGGACTAGCGGGCCCAGATACGCAGTATTTT

J gene: TRBJ1-6
clone size: once
V gene: TRBV2
D gene: .
CDR3 protein: CASRGIDGGLRWGNSPLHF
CDR3 DNA: TGTGCCAGCAGGGGGATCGACGGGGGACTAAGGTGGGGTAATTCACCCCTCCACTTT

J gene: TRBJ1-1
clone size: .
V gene: TRBV6-1
D gene: .
CDR3 protein: CASSRGWTEAFF
CDR3 DNA: TGTGCCAGCAGTAGAGGATGGACTGAAGCTTTCTTT

J gene: TRBJ2-3
clone size: .
V gene: TRBV19
D gene: .
CDR3 protein: CASSTPGSGTQYF
CDR3 DNA: TGTGCCAGTAGTACCCCAGGGTCGGGTACGCAGTATTTT

J gene: TRBJ1-1
clone size: once
V gene: TRBV9
D gene: .
CDR3 protein: CASSARGDSGTEAFF
CDR3 DNA: TGTGCCAGCAGCGCGCGGGGGGATTCGGGCACTGAAGCTTTCTTT

J gene: TRBJ2-2
clone size: .
V gene: TRBV11-2
D gene: TRBD2
CDR3 protein: CASSLVGLAGHRTGELFF
CDR3 DNA: TGTGCCAGCAGCTTAGTGGGACTAGCGGGGCACCGCACCGGGGAGCTGTTTTTT

J gene: TRBJ2-1
clone size: .
V gene: TRBV21-1
D gene: .
CDR3 protein: CASSKGRTGGSYNEQFF
CDR3 DNA: TGTGCCAGCAGCAAAGGTAGGACAGGGGGTTCCTACAATGAGCAGTTCTTC

J gene: TRBJ1-3
clone size: .
V gene: TRBV7-2
D gene: .
CDR3 protein: CASSLESSYRGNTIYF
CDR3 DNA: TGTGCCAGCAGCTTAGAGTCTTCCTATCGGGGAAACACCATATATTTT

J gene: TRBJ2-1
clone size: .
V gene: TRBV7-9
D gene: TRBD2
CDR3 protein: CASSLARLARTYNEQFF
CDR3 DNA: TGTGCCAGCAGCTTAGCCCGACTAGCGAGGACCTACAATGAGCAGTTCTTC

J gene: TRBJ1-2
clone size: .
V gene: TRBV6-6
D gene: .
CDR3 protein: CASSDPSGENYGYTF
CDR3 DNA: TGTGCCAGCAGCGATCCCTCGGGGGAGAACTATGGCTACACCTTC

J gene: TRBJ2-7
clone size: .
V gene: TRBV7-9
D gene: TRBD1
CDR3 protein: CASSPRTGDYEQYF
CDR3 DNA: TGTGCCAGCAGCCCAAGGACAGGGGATTACGAGCAGTACTTC